This TCR beta chain was retrieved from a study of blood T cell repertoires in COVID-19. The wider study: Sites across the United States, Italy and Spain contributed samples from acute and convalescent COVID-19. PBMCs, B-cell-depleted T cells, or T cells were the source of the cDNA or gDNA that made up the material.

The method was immunoSEQ multiplex PCR; TCRdb's version includes in-frame clones alone and lacks a portion of them. The sample contains roughly 80,000 clones, approximately 80% of which appear only once. Trimming cost V 1 base and J 12 bases, with 10 bases left between them. The CDR3 extends over 12 amino acids. Germline lookup yields CDR1 MDHEN and CDR2 SYDVKM. V and J are TRBV28 and TRBJ2-1; the D is unclear. The clonotype comes from a human donor in a cohort sampled during active COVID-19. Sequencing used peripheral blood. The CDR3 DNA sequence: TGTGCCAGCAGTTTATCAGACTCGCGGCAGTTCTTC. It specifies CASSLSDSRQFF.